This is a list of T cell receptor beta chains from one sample in a study of siplizumab effects on memory and regulatory T cells. The protocol was immunoSEQ multiplex PCR, while the TCRdb copy is restricted to in-frame clones and leaves out a portion. The sample holds 100,000 to 120,000 clones; over 85% are singletons and the top ten take 1% to 1.5%. Sequencing was done on a sample of CD4+ T cells sorted from blood. The source is a human donor in good health. Both conserved end residues are part of each CDR3. A D gene is named only where the DNA matches it firmly. Clone size is stated in some rows and not others, as once, few, many or a class when expanded.

V	J	size	D	length	DNA	CDR3
TRBV7-8	TRBJ2-4	few	-	16	TGTGCCAGCAGCTTCTCAGCGGGGACAACCAAAAACATTCAGTACTTC	CASSFSAGTTKNIQYF
TRBV5-4	TRBJ2-3	-	TRBD2	16	TGTGCCAGCAGCTTGGTGGCGGGAGGGAGCACAGATACGCAGTATTTT	CASSLVAGGSTDTQYF
TRBV10-3	TRBJ2-3	once	TRBD1	14	TGTGCCACCAGACAGGGGGCGCTGACAGATACGCAGTATTTT	CATRQGALTDTQYF
TRBV4-1	TRBJ1-2	-	-	15	TGCGCCAGCAGCCAAGATTTGTATCCTAACTATGGCTACACCTTC	CASSQDLYPNYGYTF
TRBV7-9	TRBJ2-7	-	TRBD2	13	TGTGCCAGCAGCCCTCAGCAGGGAGGGGAGCAGTACTTC	CASSPQQGGEQYF
TRBV18	TRBJ2-5	-	-	13	TGTGCCAGTTCACCGGTGACCCAAGAGACCCAGTACTTC	CASSPVTQETQYF
TRBV6-1	TRBJ1-3	-	-	15	TGTGCCAGCAGTCCTACAGGGACCTCTGGAAACACCATATATTTT	CASSPTGTSGNTIYF
TRBV4-1	TRBJ1-5	-	-	15	TGCGCCAGCAGCCAAGAGTGGGCGTTAATGGAGGCCCAGCATTTT	CASSQEWALMEAQHF
TRBV27	TRBJ1-4	-	-	15	TGTGCCAGCAGCATCGGGGCGGCAACTAATGAAAAACTGTTTTTT	CASSIGAATNEKLFF
TRBV6-6	TRBJ2-7	once	-	13	TGTGCCAGCAGTTACTCGGAAGGGTACGAGCAGTACTTC	CASSYSEGYEQYF
TRBV5-4	TRBJ2-5	-	-	12	TGTGCCAGCAGCCCCGGAGCAGAGACCCAGTACTTC	CASSPGAETQYF
TRBV2	TRBJ1-3	-	-	16	TGTGCCAGCAGTGAAGCTCCGGGGAGGTCTGGAAACACCATATATTTT	CASSEAPGRSGNTIYF
TRBV19	TRBJ2-3	-	-	14	TGTGCCAGTAGGAGAGTGCCCCGGACAGATACGCAGTATTTT	CASRRVPRTDTQYF
TRBV5-1	TRBJ2-7	-	TRBD2	15	TGCGCCAGCAGCTTGGGAGCGGGGGGAGCCTACGAGCAGTACTTC	CASSLGAGGAYEQYF
TRBV6-1	TRBJ1-6	-	-	15	TGTGCCAGCAGTGCGGCGGGGGGGCGCGTTTCACCCCTCCACTTT	CASSAAGGRVSPLHF
TRBV19	TRBJ1-2	-	-	12	TGTGCCATCCGTGAGGGGGACTATGGCTACACCTTC	CAIREGDYGYTF
TRBV2	TRBJ2-3	-	TRBD1	16	TGTGCCAGCAGTGAAGGAGCAGGGGGCAACACAGATACGCAGTATTTT	CASSEGAGGNTDTQYF
TRBV9	TRBJ1-2	-	-	14	TGTGCCAGCAGCACTTTCGATGGGAACTATGGCTACACCTTC	CASSTFDGNYGYTF
TRBV29-1	TRBJ2-2	once	-	14	TGCAGCGTCACGGGCCTAGCGAACACCGGGGAGCTGTTTTTT	CSVTGLANTGELFF
TRBV11-1	TRBJ2-1	-	TRBD1	12	TGTGCCAGCAGCCAGGACAGGGATGAGCAGTTCTTC	CASSQDRDEQFF
TRBV4-1	TRBJ1-5	-	-	15	TGCGCCAGCAGCCAAGAAGGGGCAAGCAATCAGCCCCAGCATTTT	CASSQEGASNQPQHF
TRBV27	TRBJ2-7	-	TRBD1	15	TGTGCCAGCAGTTCCCTCGGGACAGGGAGCTACGAGCAGTACTTC	CASSSLGTGSYEQYF